The T cell receptor (beta chain) under discussion was sequenced for a study of T-cell memory formation after mild COVID-19. Germline V gene data show CDR1 as SGHRS and CDR2 as YFSETQ. Trimming cost V 4 bases and J 4 bases; bases outside gene matches: 12. There are 17 residues in the CDR3. From the 5' RACE reads, TCRdb called clonotypes with MiXCR, one entry per CDR3 protein. This sample yields 98,000 or so distinct CDR3 sequences, of which 15% to 20% are seen a single time; about 6% belongs to the top ten. This clonotype appeared a few times. This chain connects TRBV5-1 to TRBJ1-1, with 11 bases lining up with TRBD1. This TCR came from a man in his late teens or twenties who had mild COVID-19 (a few samples of this study predate the infection). Cell type and time point are not known. Sequenced material: PBMCs or a T cell subset sorted from them (not recorded which). The CDR3 here is CASSTNPTGTGGTEAFF. CDR3 nucleotide sequence: TGCGCCAGCAGCACCAACCCTACCGGGACAGGGGGCACTGAAGCTTTCTTT.